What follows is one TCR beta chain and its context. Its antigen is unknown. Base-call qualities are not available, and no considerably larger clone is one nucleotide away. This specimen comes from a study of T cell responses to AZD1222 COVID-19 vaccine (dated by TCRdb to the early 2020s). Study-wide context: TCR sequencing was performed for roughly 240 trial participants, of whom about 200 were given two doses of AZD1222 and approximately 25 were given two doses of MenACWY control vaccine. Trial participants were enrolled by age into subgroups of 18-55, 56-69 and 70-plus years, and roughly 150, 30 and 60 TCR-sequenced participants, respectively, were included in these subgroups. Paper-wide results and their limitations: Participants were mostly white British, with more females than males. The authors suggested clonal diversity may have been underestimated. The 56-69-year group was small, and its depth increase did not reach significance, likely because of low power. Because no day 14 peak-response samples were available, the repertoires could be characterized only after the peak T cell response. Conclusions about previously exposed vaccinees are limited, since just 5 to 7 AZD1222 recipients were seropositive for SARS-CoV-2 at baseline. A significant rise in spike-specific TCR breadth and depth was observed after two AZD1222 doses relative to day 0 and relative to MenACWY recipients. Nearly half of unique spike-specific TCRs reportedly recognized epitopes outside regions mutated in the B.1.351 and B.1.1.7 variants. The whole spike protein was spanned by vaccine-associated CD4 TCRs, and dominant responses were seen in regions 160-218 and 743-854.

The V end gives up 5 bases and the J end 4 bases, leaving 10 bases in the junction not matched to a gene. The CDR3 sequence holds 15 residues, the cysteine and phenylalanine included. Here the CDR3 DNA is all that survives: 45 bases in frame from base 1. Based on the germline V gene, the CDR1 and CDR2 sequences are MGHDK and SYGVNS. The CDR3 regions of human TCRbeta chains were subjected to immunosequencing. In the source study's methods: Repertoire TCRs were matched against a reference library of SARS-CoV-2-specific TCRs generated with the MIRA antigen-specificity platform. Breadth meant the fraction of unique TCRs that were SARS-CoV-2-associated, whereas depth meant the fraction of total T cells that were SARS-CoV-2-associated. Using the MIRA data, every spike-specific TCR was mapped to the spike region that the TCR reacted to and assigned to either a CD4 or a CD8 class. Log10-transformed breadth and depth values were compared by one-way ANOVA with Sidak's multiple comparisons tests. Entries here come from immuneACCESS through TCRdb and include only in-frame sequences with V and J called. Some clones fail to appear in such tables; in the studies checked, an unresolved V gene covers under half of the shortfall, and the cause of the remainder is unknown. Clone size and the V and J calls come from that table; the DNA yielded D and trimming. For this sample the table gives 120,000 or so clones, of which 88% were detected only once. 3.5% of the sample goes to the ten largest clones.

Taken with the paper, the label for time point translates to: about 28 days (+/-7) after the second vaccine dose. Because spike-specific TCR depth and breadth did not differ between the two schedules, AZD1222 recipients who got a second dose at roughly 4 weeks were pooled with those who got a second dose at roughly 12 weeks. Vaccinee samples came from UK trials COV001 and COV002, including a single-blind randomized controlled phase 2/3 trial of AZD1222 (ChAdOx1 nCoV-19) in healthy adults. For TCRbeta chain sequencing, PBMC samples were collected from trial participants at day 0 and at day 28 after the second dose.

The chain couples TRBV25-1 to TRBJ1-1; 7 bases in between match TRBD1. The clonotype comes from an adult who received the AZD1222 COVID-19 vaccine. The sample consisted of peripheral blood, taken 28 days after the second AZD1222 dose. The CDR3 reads CASSQGQWGITEAFF. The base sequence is TGTGCCAGCAGTCAGGGACAGTGGGGCATCACTGAAGCTTTCTTT.